This entry concerns a single T cell receptor beta chain. The antigen is unknown. These data are taken from a study of cytomegalovirus exposure and HLA in healthy donors. Whole-study context: Of roughly 400 genotyped donors, roughly 80% grouped in the Caucasian-associated ancestry cluster. Findings of the study overall: Specificity for CMV antigens was confirmed in vitro for a few of the CMV-associated chains.

The PCR made use of 60 Vbeta and 13 Jbeta primers. In the source study's methods: Later, about 80 million unique TCR beta chains were counted in an analysis, and approximately 9.9 million of them were shared. Sequencing was performed with immunoSEQ multiplex PCR; in TCRdb, only in-frame clones are kept and a portion is missing. V, J and clone size were drawn from that table, and D and trimming were deduced from the DNA. Of roughly 81,000 clones detected, around four fifths appear once; the ten largest clones hold approximately 2%. Germline V CDR1 and CDR2: MNHEY, SVGAGI. This CDR3 contains 14 residues. Germline trimming cut 0 bases from V and 3 bases from J; bases unmatched to any gene: 2.

The sequenced material came from PBMCs. The chain employs TRBV6-5 and TRBJ2-7; TRBD2 aligns across 7 bases. This clonotype was obtained from a boy younger than 18 in good health and CMV-seronegative. For the CDR3, the DNA is TGTGCCAGCAGTTACTCGGGCGGGAGCTACGAGCAGTACTTC. Protein product: CASSYSGGSYEQYF.